A selection of T cell receptor beta chains follows, all from one sample in a study of Ad26.COV2.S vaccination and SARS-CoV-2 variants. The repertoire was sequenced with immunoSEQ multiplex PCR; TCRdb's copy has only in-frame clones and lacks some. The sample comprises about 350,000 clones, around 89% of which are singletons, and around 5% rests with the top ten. The sample here was peripheral blood, taken in a trial of Ad26.COV2.S vaccine versus placebo. The receptor source for this set is a person between 18 and 65 years old who received the Ad26.COV2.S COVID-19 vaccine or a placebo. The CDR3 runs from the conserved cysteine through the conserved F or W.

CASSKDRNTGELFF	TRBV2
CASSAGTGGRSNQPQHF	TRBV9
CASSSIGTPLNTEAFF	TRBV13
CATKLWGGTDTQYF	TRBV28
CASSWQGTNEQFF	TRBV2
CASSRLTGETTEAFF	TRBV6-2/TRBV6-3
CASSLRALVSEQYF	TRBV27
CASSQVRPGELFF	TRBV14
CASSPRETQYF	TRBV11-2
CASSPLVSPLHF	TRBV28
CASSWGQEALAEAFF	TRBV5-6
CASKRLAVQETQYF	TRBV27
CASSQRTGRAFF	TRBV23-1
CASSGGQVNYGYTF	TRBV25-1
CASSHPRTGVLNYGYTF	TRBV7-2
CASSFTGQQWEQFF	TRBV11-2
CASRGQGAGTGELFF	TRBV7-3
CASRDREYQPQHF	TRBV5-8
CASSTRAYTGELFF	TRBV27
CASSEARGARAKNIQYF	TRBV6-1
CASSLQGLTGNTIYF	TRBV11-2
CASSETGRTDTQYF	TRBV7-3
CASSSRQLNTYEQYF	TRBV7-8
CASSIQTAGELFF	TRBV19
CASSSGYGTDTQYF	TRBV2